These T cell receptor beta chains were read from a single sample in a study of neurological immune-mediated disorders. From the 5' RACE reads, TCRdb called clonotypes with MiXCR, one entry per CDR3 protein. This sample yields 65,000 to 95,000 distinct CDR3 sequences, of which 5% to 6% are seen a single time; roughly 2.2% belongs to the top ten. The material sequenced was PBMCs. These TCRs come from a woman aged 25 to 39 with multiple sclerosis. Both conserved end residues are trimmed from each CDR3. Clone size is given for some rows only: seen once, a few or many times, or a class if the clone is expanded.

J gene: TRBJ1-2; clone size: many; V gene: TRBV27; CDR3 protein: ASSPLLANYGYT
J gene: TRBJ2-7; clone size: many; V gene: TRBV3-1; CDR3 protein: ASSPRLDTPSYEQY
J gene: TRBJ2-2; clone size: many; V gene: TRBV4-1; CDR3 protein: ASSQGPSGRAANTGELF
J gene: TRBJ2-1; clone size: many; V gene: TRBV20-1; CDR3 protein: SARGFEQGFTYNEQF
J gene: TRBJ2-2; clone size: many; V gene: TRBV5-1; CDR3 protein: ASSLQVPGQGHGELF
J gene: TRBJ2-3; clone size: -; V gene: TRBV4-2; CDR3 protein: ASSSGVSTDTQY
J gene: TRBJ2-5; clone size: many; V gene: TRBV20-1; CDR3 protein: SARAIQETQY
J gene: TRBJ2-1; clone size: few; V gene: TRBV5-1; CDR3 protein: ASSLALAGNNEQF
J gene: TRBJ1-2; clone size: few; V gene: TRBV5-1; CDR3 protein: ASSLDHKSWDYGYT
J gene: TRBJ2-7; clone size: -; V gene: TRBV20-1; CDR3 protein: SAQREVSYEQY
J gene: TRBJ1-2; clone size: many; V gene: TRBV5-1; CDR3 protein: ASREPYRGPNYGYT
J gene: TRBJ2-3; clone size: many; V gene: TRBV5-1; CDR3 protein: ASSGPPRTDTQY
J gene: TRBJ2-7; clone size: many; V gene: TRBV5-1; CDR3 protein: ASSLDFYEQY
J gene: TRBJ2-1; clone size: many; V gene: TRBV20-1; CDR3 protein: SASHGTVTYNEQF
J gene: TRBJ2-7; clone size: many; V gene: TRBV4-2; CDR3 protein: ASSEGGSFEQY
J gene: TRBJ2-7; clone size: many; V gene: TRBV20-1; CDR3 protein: SASTLREGQGVEQY
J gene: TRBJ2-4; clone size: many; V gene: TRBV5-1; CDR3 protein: ASSLEGGAWINIQY
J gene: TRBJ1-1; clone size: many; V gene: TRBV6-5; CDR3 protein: ASSYLGNTEAF
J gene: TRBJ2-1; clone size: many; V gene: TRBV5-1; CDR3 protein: ASSFQLAGNNEQF
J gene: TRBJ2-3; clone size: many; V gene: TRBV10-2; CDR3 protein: ASSRGLAGDDTQY
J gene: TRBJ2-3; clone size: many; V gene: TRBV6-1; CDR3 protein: ASSGLADTQY
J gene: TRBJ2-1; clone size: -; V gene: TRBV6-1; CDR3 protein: ASSEIGYGEQF
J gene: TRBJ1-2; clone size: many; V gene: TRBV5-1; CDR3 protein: ASSSIGDSDYGYT
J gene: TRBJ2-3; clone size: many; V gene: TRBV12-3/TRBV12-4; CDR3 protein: ASSLRFRDYEGTQY
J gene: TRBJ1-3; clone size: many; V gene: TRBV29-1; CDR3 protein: SVEWGNTIY
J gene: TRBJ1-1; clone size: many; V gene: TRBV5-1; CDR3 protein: ASSLGYGGRTEAF
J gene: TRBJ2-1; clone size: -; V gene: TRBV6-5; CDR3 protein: ASSYPGGDNEQF
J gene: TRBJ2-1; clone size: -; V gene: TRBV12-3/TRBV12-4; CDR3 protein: ASSFPSGGNNEQF
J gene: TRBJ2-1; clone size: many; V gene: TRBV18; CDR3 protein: ASSPPHSGQGNNEQF